The sequence of this TCR beta chain was determined in a study of T cell changes during pregnancy in multiple sclerosis. The table came from immunoSEQ multiplex PCR; TCRdb's copy has only in-frame clones and leaves some out. The sample records about 76,000 clones, 93% being singletons. CDR1 and CDR2 (germline): LGHNT, FRNRAP. The CDR3 consists of 15 residues. The V segment lost 5 bases and the J segment 2 bases; nucleotides outside the gene matches: 8. This clone was seen a handful of times. Source: peripheral blood, taken in the second trimester of pregnancy. The receptor's source is a female donor with multiple sclerosis, enrolled in a pregnancy study. The chain carries TRBV12-5 and TRBJ2-5; 7 bases line up with TRBD1. The CDR3 nucleotides read TGTGCTAGTGGTCCCCAGACAGGGCCACAAGAGACCCAGTACTTC. It codes for CASGPQTGPQETQYF.